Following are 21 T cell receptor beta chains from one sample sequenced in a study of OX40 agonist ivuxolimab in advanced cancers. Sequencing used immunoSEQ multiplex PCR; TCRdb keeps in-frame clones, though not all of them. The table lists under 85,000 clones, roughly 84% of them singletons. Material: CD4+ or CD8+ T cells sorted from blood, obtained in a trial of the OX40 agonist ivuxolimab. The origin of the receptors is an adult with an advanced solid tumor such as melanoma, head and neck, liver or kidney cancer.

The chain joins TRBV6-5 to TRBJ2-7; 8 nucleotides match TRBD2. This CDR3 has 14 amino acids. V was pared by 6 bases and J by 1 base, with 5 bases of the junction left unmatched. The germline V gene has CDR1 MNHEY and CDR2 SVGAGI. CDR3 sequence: CASSGTRTSYEQYF. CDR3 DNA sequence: TGTGCCAGCAGCGGGACTAGGACATCCTACGAGCAGTACTTC.

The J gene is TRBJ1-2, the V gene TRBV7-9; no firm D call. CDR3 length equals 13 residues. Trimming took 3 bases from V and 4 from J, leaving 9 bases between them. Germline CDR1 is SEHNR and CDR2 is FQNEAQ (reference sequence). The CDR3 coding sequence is TGTGCCAGCAGCTTTCCAGGAGTCTATGGCTACACCTTC. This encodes CASSFPGVYGYTF.

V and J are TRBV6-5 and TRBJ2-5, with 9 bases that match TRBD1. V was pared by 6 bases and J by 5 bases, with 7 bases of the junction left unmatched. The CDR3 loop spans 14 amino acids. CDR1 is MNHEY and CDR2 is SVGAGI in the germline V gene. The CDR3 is CASSLQGAPETQYF. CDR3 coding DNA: TGTGCCAGCAGCCTACAGGGGGCGCCGGAGACCCAGTACTTC.

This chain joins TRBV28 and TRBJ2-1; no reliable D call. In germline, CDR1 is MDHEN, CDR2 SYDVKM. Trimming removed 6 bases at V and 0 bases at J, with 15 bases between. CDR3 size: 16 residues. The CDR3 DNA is TGTGCCAGCAGCAACCCAGGTGCCCTCTCCTACAATGAGCAGTTCTTC. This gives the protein CASSNPGALSYNEQFF. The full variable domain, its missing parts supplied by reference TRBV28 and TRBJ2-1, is DVKVTQSSRYLVKRTGEKVFLECVQDMDHENMFWYRQDPGLGLRLIYFSYDVKMKEKGDIPEGYSVSREKKERFSLILESASTNQTSMYLCASSNPGALSYNEQFFGPGTRLTVL.

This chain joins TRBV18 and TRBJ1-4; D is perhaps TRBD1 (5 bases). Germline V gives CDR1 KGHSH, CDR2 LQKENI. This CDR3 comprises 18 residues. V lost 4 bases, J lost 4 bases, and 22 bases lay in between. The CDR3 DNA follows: TGTGCCAGCTCACAATCCGGGACCTTCCACCCGTTTAATGAAAAACTGTTTTTT. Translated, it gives CASSQSGTFHPFNEKLFF.

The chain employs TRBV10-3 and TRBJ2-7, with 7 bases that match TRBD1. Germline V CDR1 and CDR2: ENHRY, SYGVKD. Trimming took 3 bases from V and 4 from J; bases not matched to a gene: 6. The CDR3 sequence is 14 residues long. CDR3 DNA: TGTGCCATCAGTGATCTGGGACAGAAATACGAGCAGTACTTC. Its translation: CAISDLGQKYEQYF.

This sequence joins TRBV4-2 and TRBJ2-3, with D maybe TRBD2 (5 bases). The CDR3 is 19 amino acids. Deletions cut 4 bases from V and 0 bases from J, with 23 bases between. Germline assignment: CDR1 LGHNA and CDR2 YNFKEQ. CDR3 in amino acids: CASSRMNLLSDTSTDTQYF. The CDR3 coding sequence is TGTGCCAGCAGCCGGATGAATTTGCTTAGCGACACCAGCACAGATACGCAGTATTTT.

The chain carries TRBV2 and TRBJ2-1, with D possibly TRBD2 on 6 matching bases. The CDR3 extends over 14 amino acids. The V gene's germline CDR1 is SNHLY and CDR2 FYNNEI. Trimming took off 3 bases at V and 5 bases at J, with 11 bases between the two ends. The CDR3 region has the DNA TGTGCCAGCAGTGACGGGACTGGAAACAATGAGCAGTTCTTC. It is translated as CASSDGTGNNEQFF.

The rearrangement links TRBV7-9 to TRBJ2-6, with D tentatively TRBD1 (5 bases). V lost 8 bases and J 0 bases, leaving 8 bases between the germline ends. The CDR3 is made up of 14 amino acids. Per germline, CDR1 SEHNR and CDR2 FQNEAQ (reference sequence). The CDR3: CASFRDSGANVLTF. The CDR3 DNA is TGTGCCAGCTTCAGGGACTCTGGGGCCAACGTCCTGACTTTC.

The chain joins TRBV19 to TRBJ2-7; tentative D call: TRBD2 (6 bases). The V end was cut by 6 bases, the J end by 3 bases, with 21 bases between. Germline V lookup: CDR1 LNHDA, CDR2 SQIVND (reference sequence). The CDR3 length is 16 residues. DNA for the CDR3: TGTGCCAGTAGCATGGGGTGGGGGGTTTCCCTCTACGAGCAGTACTTC. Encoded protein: CASSMGWGVSLYEQYF.

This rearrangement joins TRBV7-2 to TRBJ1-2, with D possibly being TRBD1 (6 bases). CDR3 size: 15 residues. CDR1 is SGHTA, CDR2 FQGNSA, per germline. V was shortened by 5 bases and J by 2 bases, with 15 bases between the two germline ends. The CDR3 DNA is TGTGCCAGCAGCCAAGGCTCGGACAGCAACTATGGCTACACCTTC. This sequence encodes CASSQGSDSNYGYTF.

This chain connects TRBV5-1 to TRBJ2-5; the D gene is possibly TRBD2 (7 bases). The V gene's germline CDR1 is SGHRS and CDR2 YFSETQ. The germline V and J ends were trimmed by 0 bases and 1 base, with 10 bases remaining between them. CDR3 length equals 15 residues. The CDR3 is CASSLVGGAQETQYF. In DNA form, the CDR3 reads TGCGCCAGCAGCTTGGTTGGGGGGGCCCAAGAGACCCAGTACTTC. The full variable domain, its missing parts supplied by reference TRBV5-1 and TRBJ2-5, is KAGVTQTPRYLIKTRGQQVTLSCSPISGHRSVSWYQQTPGQGLQFLFEYFSETQRNKGNFPGRFSGRQFSNSRSEMNVSTLELGDSALYLCASSLVGGAQETQYFGPGTRLLVL.

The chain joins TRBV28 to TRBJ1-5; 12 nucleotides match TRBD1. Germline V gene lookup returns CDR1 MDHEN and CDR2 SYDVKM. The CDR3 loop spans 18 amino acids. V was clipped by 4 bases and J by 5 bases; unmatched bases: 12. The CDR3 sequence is CASSSIQLGTGGDQPQHF. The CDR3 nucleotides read TGTGCCAGCAGTTCTATCCAGTTAGGGACAGGGGGCGATCAGCCCCAGCATTTT. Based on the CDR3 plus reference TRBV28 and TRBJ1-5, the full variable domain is DVKVTQSSRYLVKRTGEKVFLECVQDMDHENMFWYRQDPGLGLRLIYFSYDVKMKEKGDIPEGYSVSREKKERFSLILESASTNQTSMYLCASSSIQLGTGGDQPQHFGDGTRLSIL.

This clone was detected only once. CDR3 in DNA: TGTGCCAGCAGTGAAGCGGGCAGCAATCAGCCCCAGCATTTT. Translating gives CASSEAGSNQPQHF. V usage is TRBV6-1 and J usage is TRBJ1-5; D is undetermined. Germline CDR1 is MNHNS and CDR2 is SASEGT. The V and J ends lost 0 bases and 1 base respectively, with 4 bases between them. This CDR3 region has 14 residues.

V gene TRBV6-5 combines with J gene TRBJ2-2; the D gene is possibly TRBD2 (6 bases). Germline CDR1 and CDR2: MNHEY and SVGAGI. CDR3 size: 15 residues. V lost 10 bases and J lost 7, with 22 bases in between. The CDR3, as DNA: TGTGCCACCACAAAATCTAGCGCCTCGGGCGGGGAGCTGTTTTTT. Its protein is CATTKSSASGGELFF.

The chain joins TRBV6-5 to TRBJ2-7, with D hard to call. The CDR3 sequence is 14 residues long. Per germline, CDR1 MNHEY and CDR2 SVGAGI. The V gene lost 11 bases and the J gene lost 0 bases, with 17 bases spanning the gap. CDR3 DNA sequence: TGTGCCGCATTCGGGCAGCGTCCCTCCTACGAGCAGTACTTC. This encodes CAAFGQRPSYEQYF.

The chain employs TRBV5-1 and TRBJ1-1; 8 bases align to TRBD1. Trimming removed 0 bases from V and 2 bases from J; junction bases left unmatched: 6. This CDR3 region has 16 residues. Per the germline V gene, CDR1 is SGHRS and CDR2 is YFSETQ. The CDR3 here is CASSLELQGGNTEAFF. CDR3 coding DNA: TGCGCCAGCAGCTTGGAACTACAGGGGGGAAACACTGAAGCTTTCTTT.

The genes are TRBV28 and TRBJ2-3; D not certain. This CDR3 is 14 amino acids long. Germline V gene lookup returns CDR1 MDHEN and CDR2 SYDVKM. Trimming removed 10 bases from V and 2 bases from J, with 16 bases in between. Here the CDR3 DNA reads TGTGCCATTCGTGGCCGGTTGGTCACAGATACGCAGTATTTT. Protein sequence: CAIRGRLVTDTQYF.

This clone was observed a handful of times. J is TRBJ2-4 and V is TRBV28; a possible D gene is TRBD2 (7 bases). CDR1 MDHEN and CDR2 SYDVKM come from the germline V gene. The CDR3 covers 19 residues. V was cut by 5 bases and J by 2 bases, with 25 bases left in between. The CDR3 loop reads CASSPVGQGRVGSKNIQYF. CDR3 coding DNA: TGTGCCAGCAGTCCGGTGGGGCAGGGGAGGGTTGGATCCAAAAACATTCAGTACTTC.

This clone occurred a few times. The DNA of the CDR3 is TGTGCCAGCAGTGAAGAGGAGACCATTCAGCCCTATGGCTACACCTTC. Its protein is CASSEEETIQPYGYTF. The genes are TRBV6-1 and TRBJ1-2; D call uncertain. The CDR3 consists of 16 residues. Trimming shortened V by 1 base and J by 4 bases, and 16 bases separated the two germline ends. Germline V gives CDR1 MNHNS, CDR2 SASEGT.

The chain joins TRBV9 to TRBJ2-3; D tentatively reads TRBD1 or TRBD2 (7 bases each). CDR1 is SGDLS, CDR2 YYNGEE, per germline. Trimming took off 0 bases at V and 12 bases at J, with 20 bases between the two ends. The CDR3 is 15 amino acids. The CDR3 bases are TGTGCCAGCAGCGTAGAGGGAGGGGGCGCGACCCTCCAGTATTTT. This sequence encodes CASSVEGGGATLQYF.